Shown below are 21 T cell receptor beta chains from a single sample sequenced in a study of blood T cell repertoires in COVID-19. The protocol was immunoSEQ multiplex PCR, while the TCRdb copy is restricted to in-frame clones and leaves out a portion. The sample has around 140,000 clones; around nine tenths are singletons. The sample was peripheral blood. The receptors were gathered from a man in his fifties or sixties with active or convalescent COVID-19.

This chain joins TRBV20-1 and TRBJ2-7; a possible D gene is TRBD1 (5 bases). Germline V gene sequence: CDR1 DFQATT, CDR2 SNEGSKA (reference sequence). The CDR3 contains 11 residues. Trimming removed 6 bases from V and 7 bases from J, with 13 bases in between. CDR3 coding DNA: TGCAGTGCCAGTAGGGGCGGAGAGCAGTACTTC. This gives the protein CSASRGGEQYF.

The chain has TRBV5-6 and TRBJ2-5; D may be TRBD1 (6 bases). This CDR3 has 14 residues. The germline CDR1 and CDR2 sequences are SGHDT and YYEEEE. V lost 2 bases and J 1 base, leaving 9 bases between the germline ends. CDR3 bases: TGTGCCAGCAGCTTAACAGGGACCCAAGAGACCCAGTACTTC. It encodes CASSLTGTQETQYF.

This chain joins TRBV5-1 and TRBJ2-7, with 10 nucleotides matching TRBD1. There are 15 residues in the CDR3. CDR1 SGHRS and CDR2 YFSETQ come from the germline V gene. The V segment lost 4 bases and the J segment 2 bases; nucleotides outside the gene matches: 6. CDR3 sequence (DNA): TGCGCCAGCAGCGTAAGGACAGGGGGAACCTACGAGCAGTACTTC. Protein sequence: CASSVRTGGTYEQYF.

The chain joins TRBV5-6 to TRBJ2-7; 13 positions agree with TRBD2. The V and J ends lost 10 bases and 0 bases, in that order; junction bases with no gene match: 13. There are 17 residues in the CDR3. Germline values: CDR1 SGHDT, CDR2 YYEEEE. CDR3 nucleotide sequence: TGTGCCGGTCAGGGGGGACTAGCGGGACAGGGCTCCTACGAGCAGTACTTC. Translated, it gives CAGQGGLAGQGSYEQYF.

The chain recombines TRBV12-3 or TRBV12-4 with TRBJ2-4, with D unresolved. Trimming left V 2 bases short and J 4 bases short, with 6 bases between. The CDR3 runs 13 residues. The CDR3 DNA follows: TGTGCCAGCAGTTTAACACAGAAAAACATTCAGTACTTC. Its protein is CASSLTQKNIQYF.

This clone was seen just once. The J gene is TRBJ1-4, the V gene TRBV18; D possibly corresponds to TRBD1 (6 bases). The length of the CDR3 is 16 residues. CDR1 KGHSH and CDR2 LQKENI come from the germline V gene. The ends were cut back, 4 bases at V and 0 bases at J, with 12 bases in the middle. This CDR3 reads CASSLDRISTNEKLFF. The CDR3, as DNA: TGTGCCAGCTCACTTGACAGGATTTCAACTAATGAAAAACTGTTTTTT. The variable domain in full, completed from reference TRBV18 and TRBJ1-4, reads NAGVMQNPRHLVRRRGQEARLRCSPMKGHSHVYWYRQLPEEGLKFMVYLQKENIIDESGMPKERFSAEFPKEGPSILRIQQVVRGDSAAYFCASSLDRISTNEKLFFGSGTQLSVL.

The chain employs TRBV7-2 and TRBJ1-5, with TRBD1 matching over 9 bases. Unmatched junction bases numbered 0, after V lost 2 bases and J lost 1 base. Germline CDR1 and CDR2: SGHTA and FQGNSA. The CDR3 consists of 15 residues. The chain's CDR3 is CASSLTGGSNQPQHF. CDR3 DNA: TGTGCCAGCAGCTTAACAGGGGGCAGCAATCAGCCCCAGCATTTT.

V gene TRBV18 combines with J gene TRBJ2-1, with 9 bases matching TRBD1. The germline CDR1 and CDR2 sequences are KGHSH and LQKENI. The V gene end was trimmed by 2 bases and the J gene end by 4 bases; junction bases not matched to a gene: 0. This CDR3 contains 14 residues. Here the CDR3 reads CASSPGTGYNEQFF. The CDR3 coding sequence is TGTGCCAGCTCACCAGGGACAGGGTACAATGAGCAGTTCTTC.

V usage is TRBV6-2 or TRBV6-3 and J usage is TRBJ2-1; a weak D match, TRBD1 (5 bases). The CDR3 runs 16 residues. Trimming left V 2 bases short and J 0 bases short, with 11 bases between. Germline values: CDR1 MNHEY, CDR2 SVGEGT. The CDR3 sequence: CASSYGASSSYNEQFF. Here the CDR3 DNA reads TGTGCCAGCAGTTACGGGGCCTCGAGCTCCTACAATGAGCAGTTCTTC.

This clone was seen a few times. This chain links TRBV7-9 with TRBJ1-1; TRBD1 matches 11 bases. J gave up 1 base and V 3 bases, and 7 bases lay outside the gene matches. Looked up from germline, CDR1 is SEHNR and CDR2 is FQNEAQ (reference sequence). The CDR3 sequence is 17 residues long. The CDR3 here is CASSLSDRGQPNTEAFF. CDR3 in DNA: TGTGCCAGCAGCTTGTCGGACAGGGGGCAGCCGAACACTGAAGCTTTCTTT.

The CDR3 DNA follows: TGTGCCAGCAGCCAAGGTCTGTCGCAGGGGGCGAGAAAGCAGTACTTC. This codes for CASSQGLSQGARKQYF. The V gene is TRBV3-1 (or the pseudogene TRBV3-2), the J gene TRBJ2-7; 8 bases are shared with TRBD1. This CDR3 is built from 16 residues. V was pared by 1 base and J by 8 bases, with 13 bases of the junction left unmatched. Per the germline V gene, CDR1 is LGHDT and CDR2 is YNNKEL (reference sequence).

The chain joins TRBV4-3 to TRBJ2-7; D is perhaps TRBD2 (5 bases). Germline lookup yields CDR1 LGHNA and CDR2 YSLEER. V was pared by 0 bases and J by 4 bases, with 13 bases between. This CDR3 has 15 residues. The CDR3 bases are TGCGCCAGCAGCCAAGAAGTTCGGGAACAGTACGAGCAGTACTTC. It specifies CASSQEVREQYEQYF.

The count of this clone is one. The chain carries TRBV27 and TRBJ2-7; 7 bases line up with TRBD2. The V segment lost 3 bases and the J segment 2 bases; nucleotides outside the gene matches: 10. CDR3 length: 16 amino acids. Per the germline V gene, CDR1 is MNHEY and CDR2 is SMNVEV (reference sequence). The CDR3 reads CASSLRGYSSTYEQYF. The CDR3, as DNA: TGTGCCAGCAGTTTGCGGGGGTATTCGTCGACCTACGAGCAGTACTTC.

The gene calls are TRBV5-1 and TRBJ2-1, with a possible D match to TRBD1 (6 bases). CDR1 SGHRS and CDR2 YFSETQ come from the germline V gene. The CDR3 extends over 13 amino acids. Trimming cost V 2 bases and J 7 bases, with 10 bases left between them. CDR3: CASSFLQGNEQFF. The CDR3 DNA follows: TGCGCCAGCAGCTTTTTACAGGGAAATGAGCAGTTCTTC.

This clone was seen once. The rearrangement uses TRBV5-1 and TRBJ2-5, with a tentative D call TRBD2 (5 bases). Between the trimmed V and J ends, which lost 1 base and 5 bases, there was a span of 12 bases. Per germline, CDR1 SGHRS and CDR2 YFSETQ. This CDR3 has 14 residues. The CDR3 sequence: CASSLRDIGETQYF. The CDR3 DNA reads TGCGCCAGCAGCTTGCGGGATATCGGGGAGACCCAGTACTTC.

V gene TRBV6-5 combines with J gene TRBJ2-1, with TRBD1 identical over 9 bases. Looked up from germline, CDR1 is MNHEY and CDR2 is SVGAGI. V was pared by 6 bases and J by 7 bases, with 7 bases of the junction left unmatched. This CDR3 has 14 residues. CDR3 sequence reads: CASSRQGDLNEQFF. CDR3 bases: TGTGCCAGCAGCAGACAGGGGGATCTGAATGAGCAGTTCTTC.

This chain uses TRBV29-1 with TRBJ2-2; 10 nucleotides agree with TRBD1. The V gene end was trimmed by 4 bases and the J gene end by 4 bases; junction bases not matched to a gene: 3. The CDR3 has 14 residues. Germline V gene lookup returns CDR1 SQVTM and CDR2 ANQGSEA. As DNA, the CDR3 is TGCAGCGTTGCCGGGACAGGGGTCACCGGGGAGCTGTTTTTT. Translating gives CSVAGTGVTGELFF.

This chain links TRBV28 with TRBJ2-3; maybe TRBD2 (5 bases). Trimming cost V 4 bases and J 3 bases, with 14 bases left between them. The CDR3 sequence is 15 residues long. The germline gives CDR1 MDHEN, CDR2 SYDVKM. The CDR3 reads CASSSMGSSTDTQYF. DNA for the CDR3: TGTGCCAGCAGTTCCATGGGGAGTTCAACAGATACGCAGTATTTT. Based on the CDR3 plus reference TRBV28 and TRBJ2-3, the full variable domain is DVKVTQSSRYLVKRTGEKVFLECVQDMDHENMFWYRQDPGLGLRLIYFSYDVKMKEKGDIPEGYSVSREKKERFSLILESASTNQTSMYLCASSSMGSSTDTQYFGPGTRLTVL.

The chain has TRBV28 and TRBJ1-2; maybe TRBD1 (5 bases). CDR3 size: 16 residues. V lost 5 bases, J lost 2 bases, and 18 bases lay in between. Per the germline V gene, CDR1 is MDHEN and CDR2 is SYDVKM. The CDR3 DNA is TGTGCCAGCAGTCCAGGGAACGTAAGGGTCAACTATGGCTACACCTTC. Encoded protein: CASSPGNVRVNYGYTF.

The CDR3 sequence: CASSFTSGGASTDTQYF. The CDR3 region has the DNA TGTGCCAGCAGCTTTACTAGCGGGGGGGCTAGCACAGATACGCAGTATTTT. This chain uses TRBV5-8 with TRBJ2-3; TRBD2 matches at 13 bases. This CDR3 has 17 amino acids. V shed 2 bases and J 0 bases; nucleotides not matched to a gene: 3. Per germline, CDR1 SGHTS and CDR2 YDEGEE.

The chain links TRBV19 to TRBJ2-7, with TRBD2 matching over 11 bases. The CDR3 spans 13 residues. V shed 4 bases, J shed 6 bases, and the junction held 2 bases outside the gene matches. The germline gives CDR1 LNHDA, CDR2 SQIVND (reference sequence). The CDR3 coding sequence is TGTGCCAGTAGTACGACTAGCGGGGCCGAGCAGTACTTC. It specifies CASSTTSGAEQYF.